Listed below are T cell receptor beta chains from one sample, sequenced in a study of cytomegalovirus exposure and HLA in healthy donors. Sequencing used immunoSEQ multiplex PCR; TCRdb keeps in-frame clones, though not all of them. The sample consists of 55,000 or so clones, around four fifths of them appearing once. Material: PBMCs. The receptors stem from a man aged 25 to 40 in good health and CMV-seronegative. Each CDR3 is given with its conserved first and last residue. D genes are given only for firm matches. The listing skips clone size in some rows; elsewhere it reads once, few, many or a size class.

D gene	V gene	J gene	clone size	CDR3 protein	CDR3 DNA
TRBD1	TRBV18	TRBJ2-3	-	CASSLDRDGADTQYF	TGTGCCAGCTCACTGGACAGGGACGGCGCAGATACGCAGTATTTT
-	TRBV9	TRBJ1-2	-	CASQSRTGNYGYTF	TGTGCCAGTCAGAGTCGTACAGGGAACTATGGCTACACCTTC
-	TRBV18	TRBJ2-7	-	CASSPGRWYEQYF	TGTGCCAGCTCACCGGGCAGGTGGTACGAGCAGTACTTC
-	TRBV5-5	TRBJ1-3	-	CASSLGLLYSGNTIYF	TGTGCCAGCAGCTTGGGACTTCTCTACTCTGGAAACACCATATATTTT
TRBD1	TRBV6-1	TRBJ2-4	-	CASREAGGGIQYF	TGTGCCAGCAGGGAGGCAGGGGGCGGCATTCAGTACTTC
-	TRBV7-2	TRBJ1-5	-	CASSTQFSNQPQHF	TGTGCCAGCAGCACACAGTTTAGCAATCAGCCCCAGCATTTT
TRBD2	TRBV28	TRBJ2-7	-	CASSPAGGPVDEQYF	TGTGCCAGCAGTCCAGCGGGGGGGCCTGTCGACGAGCAGTACTTC
TRBD1	TRBV7-8	TRBJ1-1	once	CASSSGQGAHAEAFF	TGTGCCAGCAGCTCGGGACAGGGGGCGCATGCTGAAGCTTTCTTT
TRBD1	TRBV7-6	TRBJ1-3	-	CASSLASSGQVSGNTIYF	TGTGCCAGCAGCTTAGCAAGTTCAGGACAGGTTTCCGGAAACACCATATATTTT
-	TRBV7-2	TRBJ2-3	-	CASSTPRSGYDTQYF	TGTGCCAGCAGCACCCCTCGAAGCGGATATGATACGCAGTATTTT
-	TRBV5-1	TRBJ2-6	-	CASSSTGPASGANVLTF	TGCGCCAGCAGCTCTACAGGGCCCGCATCTGGGGCCAACGTCCTGACTTTC
TRBD1	TRBV20-1	TRBJ1-2	-	CSARGQNGYTF	TGCAGTGCCAGGGGACAGAATGGCTACACCTTC
TRBD2	TRBV7-2	TRBJ2-5	-	CASSVGVSGGRETQYF	TGTGCCAGCAGTGTAGGGGTTAGCGGGGGGCGGGAGACCCAGTACTTC
TRBD2	TRBV5-4	TRBJ2-1	-	CASSLEAGYNEQFF	TGTGCCAGCAGCTTGGAAGCGGGATACAATGAGCAGTTCTTC
-	TRBV6-1	TRBJ2-1	-	CASTRYLYNEQFF	TGTGCCAGCACCCGGTACCTATACAATGAGCAGTTCTTC
TRBD2	TRBV29-1	TRBJ2-3	-	CSVEPDGGLVDTQYF	TGCAGCGTTGAGCCCGACGGGGGGTTAGTAGATACGCAGTATTTT
-	TRBV4-1	TRBJ2-3	-	CASRGDGFFTTDTQYF	TGCGCCAGCAGAGGAGACGGATTCTTCACCACAGATACGCAGTATTTT
TRBD1	TRBV7-2	TRBJ2-5	-	CASSLTRDREATQYF	TGTGCCAGCAGCTTAACCCGGGACAGGGAGGCGACCCAGTACTTC
-	TRBV6-5	TRBJ2-7	-	CASRATGYSYEQYF	TGTGCCAGCAGAGCGACCGGATACTCCTACGAGCAGTACTTC
-	TRBV6-5	TRBJ2-7	-	CASSYSTGQAYEQYF	TGTGCCAGCAGTTACTCGACCGGACAAGCCTACGAGCAGTACTTC
-	TRBV7-9	TRBJ2-3	-	CASSYSYTDTQYF	TGTGCCAGCAGCTATTCCTACACAGATACGCAGTATTTT
-	TRBV28	TRBJ2-2	-	CASMGTYDTGELFF	TGTGCCAGCATGGGGACTTACGACACCGGGGAGCTGTTTTTT
-	TRBV2	TRBJ2-7	-	CASSENYGQYF	TGTGCCAGCAGTGAAAACTACGGGCAGTACTTC
-	TRBV7-9	TRBJ2-7	once	CASSAGFLKPYEQYF	TGTGCCAGCAGCGCGGGATTCCTGAAACCCTACGAGCAGTACTTC
TRBD1	TRBV19	TRBJ1-1	once	CASSMSTGSMNTEAFF	TGTGCCAGTAGTATGTCGACAGGGTCTATGAACACTGAAGCTTTCTTT
TRBD2	TRBV29-1	TRBJ2-3	-	CSGSGGASSDTQYF	TGCAGCGGGTCCGGGGGGGCTAGTTCAGATACGCAGTATTTT
TRBD2	TRBV5-1	TRBJ2-1	-	CASSVPGGPLSEQFF	TGCGCCAGCAGTGTCCCGGGAGGGCCTCTTAGTGAGCAGTTCTTC
-	TRBV5-1	TRBJ2-2	-	CASSLTGGNTGELFF	TGCGCCAGCAGCTTGACAGGTGGGAACACCGGGGAGCTGTTTTTT
TRBD1	TRBV27	TRBJ2-7	-	CASSPLLGQGYYEQYF	TGTGCCAGCAGTCCCCTTTTGGGACAGGGGTACTACGAGCAGTACTTC
TRBD1	TRBV2	TRBJ1-1	few	CASTGQENTEAFF	TGTGCCAGCACAGGACAGGAGAACACTGAAGCTTTCTTT
-	TRBV27	TRBJ2-7	-	CASSLQGLKDEQYF	TGTGCCAGCAGTCTCCAGGGGCTTAAGGACGAGCAGTACTTC
-	TRBV28	TRBJ1-4	-	CASGRPGITNEKLFF	TGTGCCAGCGGAAGACCGGGAATCACAAATGAAAAACTGTTTTTT
TRBD1	TRBV7-9	TRBJ2-1	-	CASSLIPPGQGAREQFF	TGTGCCAGCAGTTTAATACCTCCGGGACAGGGTGCGCGTGAGCAGTTCTTC
TRBD2	TRBV2	TRBJ2-3	once	CASRAGGYTDTQYF	TGTGCCAGCAGAGCGGGAGGGTACACAGATACGCAGTATTTT
-	TRBV6-1	TRBJ2-1	-	CASPTDNSYNEQFF	TGTGCCAGCCCGACAGATAACTCCTACAATGAGCAGTTCTTC
-	TRBV10-3	TRBJ2-7	-	CAIRPESPGHEQYF	TGTGCCATCAGACCTGAATCTCCAGGGCACGAGCAGTACTTC
TRBD1	TRBV19	TRBJ2-2	-	CASSTRQGAGELFF	TGTGCCAGTAGTACCCGCCAGGGGGCAGGGGAGCTGTTTTTT
TRBD1	TRBV19	TRBJ2-5	-	CASTGRTGDRETQYF	TGTGCCAGTACCGGGAGGACAGGGGATCGGGAGACCCAGTACTTC
TRBD1	TRBV16	TRBJ1-1	-	CASSPSGQGVTEAFF	TGTGCCAGCAGTCCTAGTGGACAGGGTGTGACTGAAGCTTTCTTT
TRBD2	TRBV19	TRBJ2-3	-	CASRASGGHTDTQYF	TGTGCCAGTAGGGCTAGCGGGGGGCACACAGATACGCAGTATTTT
TRBD1	TRBV6-1	TRBJ2-2	-	CASTPNRGYTGELFF	TGTGCCAGCACCCCTAACAGGGGATACACCGGGGAGCTGTTTTTT
TRBD1	TRBV4-1	TRBJ1-1	once	CASSHGQGMNTEAFF	TGCGCCAGCAGCCACGGACAGGGGATGAACACTGAAGCTTTCTTT
TRBD1	TRBV6-6	TRBJ1-6	-	CASSYPPGQGTPLHF	TGTGCCAGCAGTTACCCCCCGGGACAGGGTACACCCCTCCACTTT
TRBD1	TRBV6-6	TRBJ1-1	-	CASSHLQGAHTEAFF	TGTGCCAGCAGTCACCTACAGGGGGCGCACACTGAAGCTTTCTTT
-	TRBV25-1	TRBJ2-7	-	CASSDRTATYEQYF	TGTGCCAGCAGTGACAGGACAGCTACCTACGAGCAGTACTTC
TRBD1	TRBV2	TRBJ1-2	-	CASRMTGDYGYTF	TGTGCCAGCAGAATGACAGGGGACTATGGCTACACCTTC